This TCR beta chain derives from a study of regulatory T cells in long-lasting Graves disease. As for time point: newly diagnosed GD, antithyroid drugs for less than 3 months. The TCR library used RNA extracted from PBMCs. Through Arm-PCR of CDR3 regions and iRepertoire HTBI primers, TCR beta libraries were built. MiXCR, applied by TCRdb to the multiplex PCR reads, yields one record per CDR3 protein. The sample lists about 200,000 distinct CDR3 sequences, roughly 19% occurring once. This clonotype was detected ten times or more. Its cognate antigen is unknown. In germline, CDR1 is DFQATT, CDR2 SNEGSKA (reference sequence). The CDR3 runs to 14 residues. Study-level points and caveats: Under persistent disease, TRBV28, TRBJ1-2 and TRBJ2-5 were used preferentially. Whereas 1,000 or so public clonotypes were shared by new patients, persistent patients shared more, at 2,741.

This sample also belongs to another study, concerning T cells in Graves' hyperthyroidism and ophthalmopathy. Per that study: The hyperthyroidism was newly diagnosed and had lasted under 2 months; the patients were aged 18 to 65. When the TCR CDR3 underwent first-round RT-PCR, the HTBI primer set was used.

The receptor comes from a woman aged 25 to 39 with Graves disease. The sequencing used peripheral blood mononuclear cells (PBMCs), collected at new diagnosis, from a patient treated with antithyroid drugs. This rearrangement joins TRBV20-1 to TRBJ1-1; D may be TRBD1 (6 bases). In DNA, the CDR3 is TGCTCTCAAGCGGGGACAAACATGAACACTGAAGCTTTCTTT. This gives the protein CSQAGTNMNTEAFF.